This T cell receptor beta chain was obtained from a study of CD8 T cells in ankylosing spondylitis listed by TCRdb under 2017. In terms of the full investigation: The study set out to find disease-linked TCR variants by profiling T cell receptor beta repertoires in ankylosing spondylitis patients and healthy donors. In total, the full study cohort was made up of some 110 healthy donors and some 26 ankylosing spondylitis patients. Peripheral blood samples were taken, and synovial fluid was additionally collected from ankylosing spondylitis patients.

Sequencing was carried out with an Illumina HiSeq 2500. Quantitative 5'-RACE with molecular barcodes was the method used to prepare the TCR beta libraries. The paper's data handling went like this. A new computational method based on a probabilistic model of VDJ rearrangement was used to identify disease-linked TCR variants. In TCRdb, the public reads were trimmed at Q25 with fastp and aligned with MiXCR, with productive beta chains retained. One record per CDR3 amino acid sequence lists the most common genes and DNA. TCRdb's processing, not the authors' own work, is the source of the V and J calls. The sample has a few hundred thousand distinct CDR3 sequences on record, roughly 18% of them singletons. The top ten clonotypes cover 40% to 50% of the sample. The CDR3 measures 16 amino acids from cysteine to phenylalanine. The DNA shown is the 48-base CDR3, in frame from base 1. V is pared back by 3 bases and J by 3 bases, with 17 bases lying between the germline termini.

With respect to this clonotype: Its antigen remains undetermined. Per-base qualities were not stored, and no clone one base away is much larger.

Findings and caveats that apply to the study as a whole: The disease-linked clones were reported as significantly enriched in matched synovial fluid samples from ankylosing spondylitis patients. A CD8+ phenotype was shown by the disease-linked clones, which were found at relatively low frequencies in peripheral blood. Some TCR beta motif variants had previously been reported in synovial fluid and blood of reactive arthritis patients, which suggested common disease-initiation mechanisms. Blood from ankylosing spondylitis patients appeared to be characterized by a TCR beta motif composed of under ten highly homologous amino acid variants.

The sample comprised blood, either unsorted or a sorted T cell fraction (not recorded which). The rearrangement joined TRBV12-3 or TRBV12-4 to TRBJ1-1, with a tentative D gene TRBD1 over 5 matching bases. The sequence was collected from a male donor with ankylosing spondylitis. In nucleotides, the sequence is TGTGCCAGCAGTTTTAAGGAGCAGGGCTGGGACACTGAAGCTTTCTTT. Its protein is CASSFKEQGWDTEAFF.